This T cell receptor beta chain was sequenced during a study of shared clonotypes between healthy human individuals. With 2 bases removed from V and 3 bases from J, the gap between germline ends came to 8 bases. The CDR3 is 13 residues long. Germline V CDR1 and CDR2: MNHEY, SMNVEV (reference sequence). The assay was immunoSEQ multiplex PCR, and TCRdb's table has in-frame clones only and misses some. The table has around 560,000 clones, roughly 95% seen once. CD8 cells regarded as naive lacked CD45RO, were positively chosen for CCR7, and omitted terminally differentiated effector memory CD45RA+ cells. Donors included only healthy HIV-negative adults lacking recent acute infections or vaccinations.

J is TRBJ2-7 and V is TRBV27; no firm D call. The sequenced material came from naive CD8+ T cells sorted from blood. This clonotype originated in a woman aged 30 to 39 in good health. CDR3 sequence reads: CASSLGRIYEQYF. As DNA, the CDR3 is TGTGCCAGCAGTTTAGGTAGAATCTACGAGCAGTACTTC.